The rows below give T cell receptor beta chains drawn from one sample of a study of neurological immune-mediated disorders. TCRdb re-called the 5' RACE reads through MiXCR, storing one row per CDR3 protein. The sample comprises tens of thousands of distinct CDR3 sequences, about 3.5% of which are singletons, and approximately 1.6% rests with the top ten. Sequenced material: PBMCs. The origin of the receptors is a man younger than 45 with multiple sclerosis. Each CDR3 is given with its conserved first and last residue. Fields, in order: V gene, D gene, J gene, clone size, CDR3 DNA, CDR3 protein. The D gene is left open where the match is weak. Only part of the rows carry a size: once, few, many, or a class if the clone is expanded.

>TRBV18|TRBD1|TRBJ2-2|many
TGTGCCAGCTCACTCACAGGGGGGCTACCTACGAACACCGGGGAGCTGTTTTTT
CASSLTGGLPTNTGELFF
>TRBV12-5|.|TRBJ1-1|many
TGTGCTAGTGGTTTGGCCAACACTGAAGCTTTCTTT
CASGLANTEAFF
>TRBV7-8|.|TRBJ2-7|many
TGTGCCAGCACCGAGGGTGTGGGCGAGCAGTACTTC
CASTEGVGEQYF
>TRBV24-1|TRBD2|TRBJ2-7|many
TGTGCCACCAGTGGGGAGAGCGGGAGCCACCCCTACGAGCAGTACTTC
CATSGESGSHPYEQYF
>TRBV5-1|.|TRBJ2-5|many
TGCGCCAGCAGCTTGGCCGGGGACCAAGAGACCCAGTACTTC
CASSLAGDQETQYF
>TRBV5-1|TRBD1|TRBJ1-1|many
TGCGCCAGCAGCTGGACAGGGGGGCCGAGGGCTGAAGCTTTCTTT
CASSWTGGPRAEAFF
>TRBV5-8|TRBD1|TRBJ1-1|few
TGTGCCAGCAGCTCAGGACAGGGGGGGCTTCTTACTGAAGCTTTCTTT
CASSSGQGGLLTEAFF
>TRBV5-1|.|TRBJ2-7|many
TGCGCCAGCAGCCTTCTTGGACAGACAGCCTACGAGCAGTACTTC
CASSLLGQTAYEQYF
>TRBV7-6|.|TRBJ1-4|many
TGTGCCAGCAGCTTTCCTATTAACTCCAGTGATTTGAATGAAAAACTGTTTTTT
CASSFPINSSDLNEKLFF
>TRBV12-3/TRBV12-4|.|TRBJ2-6|many
TGTGCCAGCAGTCCCGGCTTAGGAGCCTCTGGGGCCAACGTCCTGACTTTC
CASSPGLGASGANVLTF
>TRBV12-3/TRBV12-4|TRBD2|TRBJ2-2|many
TGTGCCAGCAGTTTAAGCGGGGGTGCCGGGGAGCTGTTTTTT
CASSLSGGAGELFF
>TRBV5-5|.|TRBJ1-2|many
TGTGCCAGCAGCTTGCGGGAGCCACGGAACTATGGCTACACCTTC
CASSLREPRNYGYTF
>TRBV9|TRBD1|TRBJ2-1|many
TGTGCCAGCAGCTCCCCGGGACAGGGGTATTCCAATGAGCAGTTCTTC
CASSSPGQGYSNEQFF
>TRBV10-2|TRBD1|TRBJ2-3|many
TGCGCCAGCAGTGAGTCGGTGACAGGGGAGACAGATACGCAGTATTTT
CASSESVTGETDTQYF
>TRBV30|TRBD1|TRBJ1-1|many
TGTGCCTGGTCCCGGGACAGGGACACTGAAGCTTTCTTT
CAWSRDRDTEAFF
>TRBV29-1|.|TRBJ2-1|many
TGCACCTGGGGTTCACAGGGTGGAAATGAGCAGTTCTTC
CTWGSQGGNEQFF
>TRBV9|.|TRBJ2-2|many
TGTGCCAGCAGCGTAGAAGGGTTGGGCAGTAACACCGGGGAGCTGTTTTTT
CASSVEGLGSNTGELFF
>TRBV20-1|TRBD1|TRBJ2-7|many
TGCAGTGCTGAGGACCCCCAGGGACAGGGGGGCCACGAGCAGTACTTC
CSAEDPQGQGGHEQYF
>TRBV29-1|TRBD1|TRBJ2-7|many
TGCAGCGTTGAAGATCCGGGACAGGCAGAGCAGTACTTC
CSVEDPGQAEQYF
>TRBV20-1|.|TRBJ2-5|many
TGCAGTGCTAGAGTGAGCCGCGGAGAGACCCAGTACTTC
CSARVSRGETQYF
>TRBV29-1|TRBD1|TRBJ1-1|many
TGCAGCGTGACCGGACAGGGGAACACTGAAGCTTTCTTT
CSVTGQGNTEAFF
>TRBV5-5|TRBD1|TRBJ2-7|many
TGTGCCAGCAGCTTCATGGACAGGGCCTACGAGCAGTACTTC
CASSFMDRAYEQYF
>TRBV15|.|TRBJ1-5|.
TGTGCCACCAGCAGAGGGACAGTTGGTAATCAACCCCAGAATTTT
CATSRGTVGNQPQNF
>TRBV6-5|.|TRBJ2-1|many
TGTGCCAGCAGTTACTCGACGGGATGGGGCAATGAGCAGTTCTTC
CASSYSTGWGNEQFF
>TRBV12-3/TRBV12-4|TRBD1|TRBJ1-4|.
TGTGCCAGCAGAGCAGAGGGACAGGATAATGACAAACTGTTTTTT
CASRAEGQDNDKLFF
>TRBV27|.|TRBJ2-1|many
TGTGCCAGCAGTTTCGGATACAATGAGCAGTTCTTC
CASSFGYNEQFF
>TRBV7-6|TRBD2|TRBJ2-3|many
TGTGCCAGCAGCCCCCCCCATGCGGGAGGGCCTATAACAGATACGCAGTATTTT
CASSPPHAGGPITDTQYF
>TRBV29-1|.|TRBJ2-7|few
TGCAGCGTTGATCTGGACTACGAGCAGTACTTC
CSVDLDYEQYF
>TRBV20-1|TRBD1|TRBJ2-3|many
TGCAGTGCTCCTACAGGGGCCAGAGGGACAGATACGCAGTATTTT
CSAPTGARGTDTQYF
>TRBV7-2|.|TRBJ2-1|many
TGTGCCAGCAGCCGAGCGACATACAATGAGCAGTTCTTC
CASSRATYNEQFF
>TRBV29-1|.|TRBJ1-1|.
TGCAGCGTTGAAGAGCGGCAGACGAACACTGAAGCTTTCTTT
CSVEERQTNTEAFF
>TRBV12-3/TRBV12-4|.|TRBJ2-3|many
TGTGCCAGCAGTCCCGACCGAACAGATACGCAGTATTTT
CASSPDRTDTQYF
>TRBV28|.|TRBJ1-4|many
TGTGCCAGCAGTTCTACGCCTAATAATGAAAAACTGTTTTTT
CASSSTPNNEKLFF
>TRBV12-3/TRBV12-4|.|TRBJ1-5|many
TGTGCCAGCAGTTTCGTGGACAGCAATCAGCCCCAGCATTTT
CASSFVDSNQPQHF
>TRBV7-8|.|TRBJ1-3|.
TGTGCCAGCAGCTTAAGGAGTTTCCCTGGGGAGGGCTCTGGAAACACCATATATTTT
CASSLRSFPGEGSGNTIYF
>TRBV6-1|.|TRBJ2-1|.
TGTGCCAGCAGGTCTCAGGGGGGTCTTAAGAATGAGCAGTTCTTC
CASRSQGGLKNEQFF
>TRBV2|.|TRBJ1-5|many
TGTGCCAGCCGGGGGAGAAGGGCCCAGCAGCCCCAGCATTTT
CASRGRRAQQPQHF
>TRBV20-1|.|TRBJ2-3|many
TGCAGTGCTACCCGCCTTGGGCAGGGGCCAGATACGCAGTATTTT
CSATRLGQGPDTQYF
>TRBV5-1|.|TRBJ2-2|.
TGCGCCAGCAGCTTGGGGACGGGGAACACCGGGGAGCTGTTTTTT
CASSLGTGNTGELFF
>TRBV7-2|.|TRBJ1-1|many
TGTGCCAGCAGCCCTGATCATGCCACTGAAGCTTTCTTT
CASSPDHATEAFF
>TRBV6-6|.|TRBJ1-1|many
TGTGCCAGCCGTCCCTACGGTCACACTGAAGCTTTCTTT
CASRPYGHTEAFF
>TRBV27|.|TRBJ1-1|many
TGTGCCAGCAGTCCCCACGGGGGATCGGGCACTGAAGCTTTCTTT
CASSPHGGSGTEAFF
>TRBV28|.|TRBJ1-5|many
TGTGCCAGCACCCAGGACAGAGCCTTTAGCAATCAGCCCCAGCATTTT
CASTQDRAFSNQPQHF
>TRBV14|.|TRBJ2-5|many
TGTGCCAGCAGCCAAGAAGGTCGAGACACCATCAAGAATCAAGAGACCCAGTACTTC
CASSQEGRDTIKNQETQYF
>TRBV5-5|TRBD1|TRBJ1-4|many
TGTGCCAGCAGCTTGGAACAGGGGGCTTTGGAACTGTTTTTT
CASSLEQGALELFF
>TRBV20-1|TRBD1|TRBJ1-2|few
TGCAGTGCTAAGCAACCAGGGGGCTGGGGCTACACCTTC
CSAKQPGGWGYTF
>TRBV5-1|TRBD2|TRBJ2-7|many
TGCGCCAGCAGCTTGGCTTCTAGCGGGGCCTTCTCCTACGAGCAGTACTTC
CASSLASSGAFSYEQYF
>TRBV4-1|.|TRBJ1-3|many
TGCGCCAGCAGCCAAGAATTGCGAGGGAAGGGTGGAAACACCATATATTTT
CASSQELRGKGGNTIYF
>TRBV18|.|TRBJ1-5|many
TGTGCCAGCTCACCTACGAATAGCAATCAGCCCCAGCATTTT
CASSPTNSNQPQHF
>TRBV2|TRBD2|TRBJ2-3|few
TGTGCCAGCAGTTGGACTAGCGGGAGGGTAAGAGATACGCAGTATTTT
CASSWTSGRVRDTQYF
>TRBV20-1|TRBD2|TRBJ2-1|.
TGCAGTGCTAGCCCTAGCGGGAGGGCCAATGAGCAGTTCTTC
CSASPSGRANEQFF
>TRBV7-2|.|TRBJ2-3|many
TGTGCCAGCAGCCCCACGTTCGGGTCCAGCACAGATACGCAGTATTTT
CASSPTFGSSTDTQYF
>TRBV20-1|.|TRBJ2-1|many
TGCAGTGCTAGAAATTGGGGTGACAATGAGCAGTTCTTC
CSARNWGDNEQFF
>TRBV6-5|TRBD1|TRBJ2-2|many
TGTGCCAGCAGGGCGGACAGGGGATCCGGGGAGCTGTTTTTT
CASRADRGSGELFF
>TRBV5-5|TRBD1|TRBJ1-5|few
TGTGCCAGCAGCTTTTCTACAGGGGACTATCAGCCCCAGCATTTT
CASSFSTGDYQPQHF
>TRBV29-1|TRBD1|TRBJ2-3|many
TGCAGCGTTGAAATCTGGACAGGGGGTACTAGCACAGATACGCAGTATTTT
CSVEIWTGGTSTDTQYF
>TRBV6-6|.|TRBJ2-3|many
TGTGCCAGCAGTTACTCGACTAGAGATACGCAGTATTTT
CASSYSTRDTQYF
>TRBV15|TRBD1|TRBJ2-2|many
TGTGCCACCAGCAGTAACAGGGGTGCCGGGGAGCTGTTTTTT
CATSSNRGAGELFF